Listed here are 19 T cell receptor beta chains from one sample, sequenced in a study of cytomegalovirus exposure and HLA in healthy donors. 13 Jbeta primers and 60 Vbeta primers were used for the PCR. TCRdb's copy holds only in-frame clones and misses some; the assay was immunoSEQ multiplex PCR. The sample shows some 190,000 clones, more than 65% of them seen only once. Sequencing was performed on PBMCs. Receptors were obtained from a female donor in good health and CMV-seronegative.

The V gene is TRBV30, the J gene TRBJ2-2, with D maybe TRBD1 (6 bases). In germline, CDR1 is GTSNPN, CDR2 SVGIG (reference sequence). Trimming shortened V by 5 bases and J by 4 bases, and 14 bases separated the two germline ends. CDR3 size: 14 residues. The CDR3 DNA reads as TGTGCCTGGGCCTTGGGGACAATCACCGGGGAGCTGTTTTTT. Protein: CAWALGTITGELFF.

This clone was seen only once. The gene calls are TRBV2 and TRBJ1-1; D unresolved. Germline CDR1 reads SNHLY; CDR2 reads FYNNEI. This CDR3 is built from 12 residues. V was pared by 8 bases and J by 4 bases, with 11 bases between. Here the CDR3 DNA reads TGTGCCAGCGGAGGCTTGGGCACTGAAGCTTTCTTT. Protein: CASGGLGTEAFF.

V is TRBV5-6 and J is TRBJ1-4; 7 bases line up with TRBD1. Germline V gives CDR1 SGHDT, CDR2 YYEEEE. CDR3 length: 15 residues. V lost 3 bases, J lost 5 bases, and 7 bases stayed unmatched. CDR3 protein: CASSWRDSENEKLFF. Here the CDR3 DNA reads TGTGCCAGCAGCTGGAGGGACAGCGAGAATGAAAAACTGTTTTTT.

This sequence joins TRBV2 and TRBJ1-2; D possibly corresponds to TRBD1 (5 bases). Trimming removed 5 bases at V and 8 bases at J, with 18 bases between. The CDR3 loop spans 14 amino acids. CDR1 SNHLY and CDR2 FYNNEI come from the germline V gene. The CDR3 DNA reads TGTGCCAGCAGTTCCGCGCTGGGACTAGTGGGCTACACCTTC. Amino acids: CASSSALGLVGYTF.

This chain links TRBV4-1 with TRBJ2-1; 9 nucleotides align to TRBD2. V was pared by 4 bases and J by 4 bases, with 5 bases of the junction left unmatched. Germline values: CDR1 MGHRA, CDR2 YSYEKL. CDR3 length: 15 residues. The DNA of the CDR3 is TGCGCCAGCAGCCTAAGCGGGGGGCAGTACAATGAGCAGTTCTTC. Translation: CASSLSGGQYNEQFF.

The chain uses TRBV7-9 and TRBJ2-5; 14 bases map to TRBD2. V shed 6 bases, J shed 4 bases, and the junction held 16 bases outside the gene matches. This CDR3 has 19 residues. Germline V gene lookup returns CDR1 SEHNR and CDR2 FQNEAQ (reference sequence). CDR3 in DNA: TGTGCCAGCAGTCCAGGGACGGGACTAGCGGGGGTGAGGGCAGAGACCCAGTACTTC. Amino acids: CASSPGTGLAGVRAETQYF.

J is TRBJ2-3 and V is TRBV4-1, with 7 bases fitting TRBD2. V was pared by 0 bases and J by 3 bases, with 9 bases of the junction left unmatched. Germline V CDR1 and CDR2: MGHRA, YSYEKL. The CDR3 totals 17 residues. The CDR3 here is CASSQEGTGGRTDTQYF. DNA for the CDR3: TGCGCCAGCAGCCAAGAAGGTACGGGGGGTAGAACAGATACGCAGTATTTT.

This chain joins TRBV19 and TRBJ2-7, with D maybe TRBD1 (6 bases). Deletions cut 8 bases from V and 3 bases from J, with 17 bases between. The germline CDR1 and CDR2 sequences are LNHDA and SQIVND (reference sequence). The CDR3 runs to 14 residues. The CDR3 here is CASAGNRANYEQYF. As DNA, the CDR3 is TGTGCCAGTGCCGGGAACAGGGCAAACTACGAGCAGTACTTC.

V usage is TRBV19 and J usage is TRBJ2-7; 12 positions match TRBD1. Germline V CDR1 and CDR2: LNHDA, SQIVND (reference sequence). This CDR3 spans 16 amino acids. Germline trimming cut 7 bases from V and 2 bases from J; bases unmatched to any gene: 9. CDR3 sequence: CASTAPGTGGTYEQYF. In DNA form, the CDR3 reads TGTGCCAGTACCGCCCCCGGGACAGGGGGCACCTACGAGCAGTACTTC.

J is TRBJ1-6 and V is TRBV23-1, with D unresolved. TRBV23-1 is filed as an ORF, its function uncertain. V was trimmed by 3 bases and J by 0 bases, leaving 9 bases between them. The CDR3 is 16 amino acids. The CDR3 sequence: CASSQEVGSYNSPLHF. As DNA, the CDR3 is TGCGCCAGCAGTCAGGAGGTCGGCTCCTATAATTCACCCCTCCACTTT.

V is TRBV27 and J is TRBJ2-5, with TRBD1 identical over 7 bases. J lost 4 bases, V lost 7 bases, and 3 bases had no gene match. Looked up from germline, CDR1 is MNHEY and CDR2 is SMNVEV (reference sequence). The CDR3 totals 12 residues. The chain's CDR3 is CASKRQGETQYF. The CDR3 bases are TGTGCCAGCAAAAGACAGGGAGAGACCCAGTACTTC.

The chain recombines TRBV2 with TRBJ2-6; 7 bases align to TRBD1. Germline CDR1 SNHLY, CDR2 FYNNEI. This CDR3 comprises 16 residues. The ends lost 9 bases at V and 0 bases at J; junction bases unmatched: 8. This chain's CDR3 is CARRVPGGSGANVLTF. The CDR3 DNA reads TGTGCCAGAAGAGTTCCAGGGGGCTCTGGGGCCAACGTCCTGACTTTC. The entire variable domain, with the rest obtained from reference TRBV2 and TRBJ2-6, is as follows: EPEVTQTPSHQVTQMGQEVILRCVPISNHLYFYWYRQILGQKVEFLVSFYNNEISEKSEIFDDQFSVERPDGSNFTLKIRSTKLEDSAMYFCARRVPGGSGANVLTFGAGSRLTVL.

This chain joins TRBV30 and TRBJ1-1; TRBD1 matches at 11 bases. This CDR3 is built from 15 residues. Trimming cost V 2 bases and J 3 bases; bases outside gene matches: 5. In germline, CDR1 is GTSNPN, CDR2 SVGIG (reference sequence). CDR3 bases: TGTGCCTGGAGTAGGGCGGGACAGGGGGACACTGAAGCTTTCTTT. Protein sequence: CAWSRAGQGDTEAFF.

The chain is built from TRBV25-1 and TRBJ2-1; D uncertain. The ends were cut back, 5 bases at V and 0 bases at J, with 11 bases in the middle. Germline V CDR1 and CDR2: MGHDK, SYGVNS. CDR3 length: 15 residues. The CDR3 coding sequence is TGTGCCAGCAGTCACGACTCCAGCTCCTACAATGAGCAGTTCTTC. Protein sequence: CASSHDSSSYNEQFF. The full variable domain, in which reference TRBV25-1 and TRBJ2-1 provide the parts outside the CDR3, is EADIYQTPRYLVIGTGKKITLECSQTMGHDKMYWYQQDPGMELHLIHYSYGVNSTEKGDLSSESTVSRIRTEHFPLTLESARPSHTSQYLCASSHDSSSYNEQFFGPGTRLTVL.

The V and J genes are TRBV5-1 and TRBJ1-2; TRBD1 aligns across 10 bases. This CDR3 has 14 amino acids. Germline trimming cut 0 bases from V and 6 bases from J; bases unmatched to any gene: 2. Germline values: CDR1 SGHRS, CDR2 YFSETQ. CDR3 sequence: CASSLAGTGDGYTF. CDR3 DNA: TGCGCCAGCAGCTTGGCCGGGACAGGGGATGGCTACACCTTC.

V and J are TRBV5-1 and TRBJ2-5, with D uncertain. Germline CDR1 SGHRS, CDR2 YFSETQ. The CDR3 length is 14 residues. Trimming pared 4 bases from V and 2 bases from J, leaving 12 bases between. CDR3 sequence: CASSAVADQETQYF. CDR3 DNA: TGCGCCAGCAGCGCTGTAGCCGATCAAGAGACCCAGTACTTC.

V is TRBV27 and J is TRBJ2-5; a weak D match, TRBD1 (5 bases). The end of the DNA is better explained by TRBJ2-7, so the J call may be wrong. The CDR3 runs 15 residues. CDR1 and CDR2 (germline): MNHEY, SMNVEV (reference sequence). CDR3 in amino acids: CASRTTGPSPTEQYF. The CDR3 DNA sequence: TGTGCCAGCAGGACCACAGGACCATCTCCCACCGAGCAGTACTTC.

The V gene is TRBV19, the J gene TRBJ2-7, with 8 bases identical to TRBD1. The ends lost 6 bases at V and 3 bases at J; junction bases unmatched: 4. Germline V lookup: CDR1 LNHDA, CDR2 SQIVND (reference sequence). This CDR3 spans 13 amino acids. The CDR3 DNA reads TGTGCCAGTAGACAGGGGGGCCGCTACGAGCAGTACTTC. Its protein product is CASRQGGRYEQYF.

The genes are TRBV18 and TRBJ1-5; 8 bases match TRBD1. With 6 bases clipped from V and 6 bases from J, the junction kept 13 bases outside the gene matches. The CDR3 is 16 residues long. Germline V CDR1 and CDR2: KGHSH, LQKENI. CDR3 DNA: TGTGCCAGCTCGACATCCCCCGGAGACAGGGGTCAGCCCCAGCATTTT. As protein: CASSTSPGDRGQPQHF.